The TCR beta chain under discussion was sequenced for a study of blood T cell repertoires in COVID-19 (dated by TCRdb to the early 2020s). About the investigation overall: Collaborator samples came from the United States, Italy and Spain and covered acute and convalescent phases of COVID-19. The material from the prospective study consisted of cDNA or gDNA derived from T cells, B-cell-depleted T cells, or PBMCs. Deeply sampled blood TCRbeta repertoires from subjects exposed to, actively infected with, or recovered from COVID-19 were included in the dataset. The repertoires were made available in a free public database intended to serve as a resource for research on the immune response to SARS-CoV-2. The samples were drawn from two sources: the first 160 participants of the ongoing ImmuneRACE study, and about 1,300 subjects contributed by 6 global collaborators. The sample metadata nearly always contained a de-identified subject ID, COVID-19 status, age in years and sex. Where available, HLA class I and class II types were taken from metadata supplied by the sample provider and were not determined by assay-based typing. The paper's findings and limits, for the study overall: The quantity of clinical and demographic metadata differed by source and by participant and was supplied without curation.

One collaborating source in Seattle enrolled patients while the patients were actively infected and followed the patients over time throughout the course of disease. Each collaborating institution followed its own protocols to collect whole blood in K2EDTA tubes. For TCRbeta analysis, collaborator samples were shipped as frozen whole blood, as isolated PBMCs, or as DNA extracted from either sample type. The CDR3 spans 14 residues, from the cysteine through the phenylalanine. This entry keeps only the CDR3 DNA: 42 bases, framed from base 1. The germline V gene (reference sequence) supplies CDR1 LNHDA and CDR2 SQIVND. V is shortened by 1 base, J by 4 bases, and the region joining them spans 8 bases. TCRbeta CDR3 regions were amplified from genomic DNA using the immunoSEQ Assay, a bias-controlled multiplex PCR. Turning to the authors' computational methods: The number of nucleated cells in each sample was estimated from the amplification of reference gene primers within the assay. To quantify the absolute abundance of each unique TCRbeta CDR3 rearrangement, sequence reads were collapsed and filtered. For each sample, productive Simpson clonality was calculated as the square root of Simpson's diversity index across productive rearrangements. The table was pulled from immuneACCESS by TCRdb, which kept in-frame rearrangements only. Such tables lose some clones; where checked, under half of the loss comes from unresolved V genes, and the rest has no known cause. The V and J calls and clone size come from that table; D and trimming were worked out from the DNA. In this sample the table shows under 200,000 clones, roughly 78% of which occur a single time. Around 8% of the sample is held by the ten biggest clonotypes.

This clone turned up a few times. Its specific antigen is unknown. No qualities accompany the bases; no much larger clone lies one base away. The chain joins TRBV19 to TRBJ1-5; the D gene is possibly TRBD1, with 5 bases matching. The TCR was taken from a woman aged 55-70 years with COVID-19, enrolled during active disease. The sequencing input was peripheral blood. DNA sequence: TGTGCCAGTAGTATAGGACAGATAAATCAGCCCCAGCATTTT. The resulting protein is CASSIGQINQPQHF.